Below are 2 T cell receptor beta chains sequenced from a single sample in a study of shared clonotypes between healthy human individuals (dated by TCRdb to the early 2020s). The method was the immunoSEQ multiplex PCR assay. TCRdb's version of the immuneACCESS table is confined to in-frame rearrangements and falls short of the full clone set. An unresolved V gene accounts for under half of the shortfall where checked; the remainder is of unknown origin. This sample lists about 490,000 clones; 65% to 85% were detected once. The ten top clones hold about 12% of the sample. Source material: PBMCs. The receptors derive from a woman between 40 and 55 years old in good health. Some clones in this sample may be carry-over from other donors' samples.

Of note for this clone: A far bigger clonotype differs at one base, so this is likely a read error. The genes are TRBV27 and TRBJ1-2, with D perhaps matching TRBD1 (5 bases). The CDR3 length is 15 residues. From germline, CDR1 is MNHEY and CDR2 SMNVEV (reference sequence). The CDR3 DNA sequence: TGTGCCAGCAGGTTATCGAACATCGGGGGTGTGGGCTACACCTTC. It translates to CASRLSNIGGVGYTF.

V and J are TRBV5-1 and TRBJ2-1; 13 bases align to TRBD2. With V trimmed by 0 bases and J by 8 bases, 5 bases remained unmatched. This CDR3 spans 16 amino acids. Per the germline V gene, CDR1 is SGHRS and CDR2 is YFSETQ. Here the CDR3 DNA reads TGCGCCAGCAGCTTGGCCGGGACTAGCGGGAACGATGAGCAGTTCTTC. Translation gives CASSLAGTSGNDEQFF.